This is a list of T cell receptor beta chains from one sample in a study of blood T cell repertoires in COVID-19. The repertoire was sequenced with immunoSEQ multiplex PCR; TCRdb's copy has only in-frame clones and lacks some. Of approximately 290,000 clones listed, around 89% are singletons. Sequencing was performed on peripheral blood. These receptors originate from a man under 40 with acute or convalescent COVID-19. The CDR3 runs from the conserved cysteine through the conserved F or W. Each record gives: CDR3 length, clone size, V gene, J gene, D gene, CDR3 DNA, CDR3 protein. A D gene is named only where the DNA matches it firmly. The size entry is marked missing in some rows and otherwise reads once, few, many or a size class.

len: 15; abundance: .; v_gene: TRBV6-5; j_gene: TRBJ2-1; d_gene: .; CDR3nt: TGTGCCAGCAGTCGGAACAGGGATGCGGAAAATGAGCAGTTCTTC; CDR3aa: CASSRNRDAENEQFF
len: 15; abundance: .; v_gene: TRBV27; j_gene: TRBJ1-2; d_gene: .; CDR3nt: TGTGCCAGCAGTTCTAACCCGCCCGAGGTGCATGGCTACACCTTC; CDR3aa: CASSSNPPEVHGYTF
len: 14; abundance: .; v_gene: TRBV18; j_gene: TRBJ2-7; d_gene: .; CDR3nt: TGTGCCAGCTCACCACCGGGCAGGGCCCACGAGCAGTACTTC; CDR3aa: CASSPPGRAHEQYF
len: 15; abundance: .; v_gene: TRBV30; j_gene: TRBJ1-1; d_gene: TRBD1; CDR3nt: TGTGCCTGCGGACAGGGGGCGTTTATGAACACTGAAGCTTTCTTT; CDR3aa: CACGQGAFMNTEAFF
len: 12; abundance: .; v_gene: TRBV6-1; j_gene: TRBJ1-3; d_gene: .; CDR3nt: TGTGCCAGCAGTGAATCGGGGAACACCATATATTTT; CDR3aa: CASSESGNTIYF
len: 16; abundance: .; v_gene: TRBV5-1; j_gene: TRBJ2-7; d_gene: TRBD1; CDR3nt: TGCGCCAGCACCGCCGGGACAGGGCGGGGGTCCTACGAGCAGTACTTC; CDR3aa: CASTAGTGRGSYEQYF
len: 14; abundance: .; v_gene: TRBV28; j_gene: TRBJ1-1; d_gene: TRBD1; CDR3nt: TGTGCCAGCAGTTTAGGACAGGGAGGCACTGAAGCTTTCTTT; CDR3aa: CASSLGQGGTEAFF
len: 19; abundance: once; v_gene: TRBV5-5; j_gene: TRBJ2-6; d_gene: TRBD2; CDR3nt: TGTGCCAGCAGCTCCATAACGGCTAGCGGGAGTACCGGGGCCAACGTCCTGACTTTC; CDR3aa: CASSSITASGSTGANVLTF
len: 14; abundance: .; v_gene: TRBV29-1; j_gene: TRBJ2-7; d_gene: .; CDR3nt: TGCAGCGTTGAAGATAGGACAGCCTCCTACGAGCAGTACTTC; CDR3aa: CSVEDRTASYEQYF
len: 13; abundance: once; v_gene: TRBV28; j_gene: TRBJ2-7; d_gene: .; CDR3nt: TGTGCCAGCAGCCCCTCGGGGGGCCGGGGGCAGTACTTC; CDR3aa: CASSPSGGRGQYF
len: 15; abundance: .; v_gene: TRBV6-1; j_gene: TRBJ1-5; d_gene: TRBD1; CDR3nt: TGTGCCAGCAGTGAAGCAGGGGGCAGCAATCAGCCCCAGCATTTT; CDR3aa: CASSEAGGSNQPQHF
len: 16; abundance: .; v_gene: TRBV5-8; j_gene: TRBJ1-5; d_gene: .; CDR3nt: TGTGCCAGCAGCTTGGGGACAGTAAATAGCAATCAGCCCCAGCATTTT; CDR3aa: CASSLGTVNSNQPQHF
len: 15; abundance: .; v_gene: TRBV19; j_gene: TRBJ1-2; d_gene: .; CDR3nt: TGTGCCAGTAGTATATCTTCGCGAGAAAGCTATGGCTACACCTTC; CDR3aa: CASSISSRESYGYTF
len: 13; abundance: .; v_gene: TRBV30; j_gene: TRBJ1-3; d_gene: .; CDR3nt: TGTGCCTGGGACGCAGGGCAGGGAAACACCATATATTTT; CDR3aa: CAWDAGQGNTIYF
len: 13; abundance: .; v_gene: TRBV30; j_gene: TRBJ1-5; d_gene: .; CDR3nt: TGTGCCTGGAGTCGCGGCAGAAATCAGCCCCAGCATTTT; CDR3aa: CAWSRGRNQPQHF
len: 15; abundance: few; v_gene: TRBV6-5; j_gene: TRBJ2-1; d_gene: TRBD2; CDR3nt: TGTGCCAGCAGCCGCACTAGCGGGGGCTGGAATGAGCAGTTCTTC; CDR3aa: CASSRTSGGWNEQFF
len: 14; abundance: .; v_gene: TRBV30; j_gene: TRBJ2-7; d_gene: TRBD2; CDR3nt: TGTGCCTGGAGTGGACTAGCGGATTACTACGAGCAGTACTTC; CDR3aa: CAWSGLADYYEQYF
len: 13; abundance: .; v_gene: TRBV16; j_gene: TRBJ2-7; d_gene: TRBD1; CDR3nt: TGTGCCAGCAGCCTCTACCGGGACAGCGAGCAGTACTTC; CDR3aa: CASSLYRDSEQYF
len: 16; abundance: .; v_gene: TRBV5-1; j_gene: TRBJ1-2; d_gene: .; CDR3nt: TGCTCTAGACCCATTGAACGCCCACTTACCTACTATGGCTACACCTTC; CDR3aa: CSRPIERPLTYYGYTF
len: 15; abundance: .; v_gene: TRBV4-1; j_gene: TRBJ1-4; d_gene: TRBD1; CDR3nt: TGCGCCAGCAGCTCACAGGGACAGGGGAATGAAAAACTGTTTTTT; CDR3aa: CASSSQGQGNEKLFF
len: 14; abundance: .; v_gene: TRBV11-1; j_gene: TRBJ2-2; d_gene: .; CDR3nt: TGTGCCAGCACCAATACCGGGGGTACCGGGGAGCTGTTTTTT; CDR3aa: CASTNTGGTGELFF
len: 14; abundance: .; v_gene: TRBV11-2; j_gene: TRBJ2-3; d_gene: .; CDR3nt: TGTGCCAGCAGCTTAAGCGGAAACACAGATACGCAGTATTTT; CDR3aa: CASSLSGNTDTQYF
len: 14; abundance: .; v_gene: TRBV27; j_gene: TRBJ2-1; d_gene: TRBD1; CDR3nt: TGTGCCAGCAAGAAGACAGGGGTGAGGAATGAGCAGTTCTTC; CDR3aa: CASKKTGVRNEQFF
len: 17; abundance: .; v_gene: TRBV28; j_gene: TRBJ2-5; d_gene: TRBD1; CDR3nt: TGTGCCAGCAGTCCTCGACAGGGAACGAAATACCAAGAGACCCAGTACTTC; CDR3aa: CASSPRQGTKYQETQYF
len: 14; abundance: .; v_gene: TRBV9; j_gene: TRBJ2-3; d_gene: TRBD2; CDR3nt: TGTGCCAGCAGCGTCGGGACTCTCGGGAGGACGCAGTATTTT; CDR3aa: CASSVGTLGRTQYF
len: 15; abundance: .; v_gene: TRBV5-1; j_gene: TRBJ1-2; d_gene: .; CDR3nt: TGCGCCAGCAGCTTGACGGGGGGCTTAAACTATGGCTACACCTTC; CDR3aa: CASSLTGGLNYGYTF
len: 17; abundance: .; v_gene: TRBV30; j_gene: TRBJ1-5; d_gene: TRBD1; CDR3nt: TGTGCCTGGAGTGTAGGGGGACAGTGGAGGATCAATCAGCCCCAGCATTTT; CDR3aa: CAWSVGGQWRINQPQHF
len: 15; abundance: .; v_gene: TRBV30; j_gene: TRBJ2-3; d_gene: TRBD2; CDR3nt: TGTGCCTGGAAACGGCGGGAGGGCCGCACAGATACGCAGTATTTT; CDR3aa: CAWKRREGRTDTQYF
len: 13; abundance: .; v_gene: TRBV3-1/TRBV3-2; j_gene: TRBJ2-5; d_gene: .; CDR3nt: TGTGCCACGGGTGCCGGATTAGCCGAGACCCAGTACTTC; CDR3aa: CATGAGLAETQYF
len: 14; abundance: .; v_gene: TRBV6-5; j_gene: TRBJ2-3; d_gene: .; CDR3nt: TGTGCCAGCAGAGGACTGGAAAGTTGGGATACGCAGTATTTT; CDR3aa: CASRGLESWDTQYF
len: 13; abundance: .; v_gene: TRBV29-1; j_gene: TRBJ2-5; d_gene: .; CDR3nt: TGCAGCGAACAACAGTGGTCGGGGGAGACCCAGTACTTC; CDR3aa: CSEQQWSGETQYF
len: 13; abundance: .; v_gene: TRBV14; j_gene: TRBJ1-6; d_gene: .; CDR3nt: TGTGCCAGAGATCACACAGGGACTTCACCCCTCCACTTT; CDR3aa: CARDHTGTSPLHF
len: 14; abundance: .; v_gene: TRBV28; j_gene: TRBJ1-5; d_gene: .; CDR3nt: TGTGCCAGCAGTTTGTCAGGGGCGGGTCAGCCCCAGCATTTT; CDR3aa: CASSLSGAGQPQHF
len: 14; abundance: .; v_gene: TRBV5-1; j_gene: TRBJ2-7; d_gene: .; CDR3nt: TGCGCCAGCAGCTTGGGGACAGAGCCCTACGAGCAGTACTTC; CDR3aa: CASSLGTEPYEQYF
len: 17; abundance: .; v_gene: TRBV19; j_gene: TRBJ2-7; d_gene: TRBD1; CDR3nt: TGTGCCAGTACCCTGACAGGGGGCGATCGTTATACCTACGAGCAGTACTTC; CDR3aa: CASTLTGGDRYTYEQYF
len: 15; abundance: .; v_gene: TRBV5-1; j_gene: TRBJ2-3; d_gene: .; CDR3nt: TGCGCCAGCAGCTTACAGGGCGGTAGCACAGATACGCAGTATTTT; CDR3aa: CASSLQGGSTDTQYF
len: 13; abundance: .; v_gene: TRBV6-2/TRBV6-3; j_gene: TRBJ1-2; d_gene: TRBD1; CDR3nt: TGTGCCAGCAGTTTCCAGGGGGCGCATGGCTACACCTTC; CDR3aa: CASSFQGAHGYTF
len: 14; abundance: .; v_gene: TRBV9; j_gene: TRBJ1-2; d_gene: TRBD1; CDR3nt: TGTGCCAGCAGCGAGGGACAGGGGACCCTTGGCTACACCTTC; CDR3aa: CASSEGQGTLGYTF
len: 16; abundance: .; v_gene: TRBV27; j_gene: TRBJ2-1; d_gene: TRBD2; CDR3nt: TGTGCCAGCAGTAGTTTGGCTAGCGGCTCCTACAATGAGCAGTTCTTC; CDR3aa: CASSSLASGSYNEQFF
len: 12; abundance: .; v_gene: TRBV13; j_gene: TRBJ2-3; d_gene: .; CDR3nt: TGTGCCAGCAGCTTATATACAGATACGCAGTATTTT; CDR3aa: CASSLYTDTQYF
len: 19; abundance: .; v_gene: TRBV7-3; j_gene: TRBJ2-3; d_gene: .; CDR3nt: TGTGCCAGCAGCTTAAAGAGGTTCGGACAGCTCCTCTCATTACATACGCAGTATTTT; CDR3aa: CASSLKRFGQLLSLHTQYF
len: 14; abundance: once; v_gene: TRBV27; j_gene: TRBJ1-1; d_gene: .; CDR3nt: TGTGCCAGCAGTTTACGTGACAGGTCCACTGAAGCTTTCTTT; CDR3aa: CASSLRDRSTEAFF
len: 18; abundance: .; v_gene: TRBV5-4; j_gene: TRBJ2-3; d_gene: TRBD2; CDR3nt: TGTGCCAGCAGCCCAAGAATAGCGGGAGGGCCGAGCACAGATACGCAGTATTTT; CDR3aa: CASSPRIAGGPSTDTQYF
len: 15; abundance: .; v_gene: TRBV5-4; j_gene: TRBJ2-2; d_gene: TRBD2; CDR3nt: TGTGCCAGCAGCAACCCGGGACTAGCGGCCGGGGAGCTGTTTTTT; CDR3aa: CASSNPGLAAGELFF
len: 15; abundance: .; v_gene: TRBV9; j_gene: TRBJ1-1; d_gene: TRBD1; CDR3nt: TGTGCCAGCAGCATGGGGGACAGGGGGCCCACTGAAGCTTTCTTT; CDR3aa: CASSMGDRGPTEAFF